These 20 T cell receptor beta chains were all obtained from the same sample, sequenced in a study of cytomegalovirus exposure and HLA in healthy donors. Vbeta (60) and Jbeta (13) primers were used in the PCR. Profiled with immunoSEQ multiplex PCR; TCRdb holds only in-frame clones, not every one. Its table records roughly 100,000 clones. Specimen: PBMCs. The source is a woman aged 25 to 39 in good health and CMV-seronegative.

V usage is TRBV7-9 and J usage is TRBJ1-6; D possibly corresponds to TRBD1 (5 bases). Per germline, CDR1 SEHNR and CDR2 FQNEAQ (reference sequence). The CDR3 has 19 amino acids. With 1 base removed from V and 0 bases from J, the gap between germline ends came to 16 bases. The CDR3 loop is CASSLGAGVSLSYNSPLHF. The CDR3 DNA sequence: TGTGCCAGCAGCTTAGGGGCGGGGGTTAGCCTCTCCTATAATTCACCCCTCCACTTT.

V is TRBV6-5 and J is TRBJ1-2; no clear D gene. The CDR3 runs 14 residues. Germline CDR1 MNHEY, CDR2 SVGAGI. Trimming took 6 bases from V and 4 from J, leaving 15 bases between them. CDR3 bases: TGTGCCAGCAGCTCCAGTTCCGCCGTCTATGGCTACACCTTC. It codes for CASSSSSAVYGYTF.

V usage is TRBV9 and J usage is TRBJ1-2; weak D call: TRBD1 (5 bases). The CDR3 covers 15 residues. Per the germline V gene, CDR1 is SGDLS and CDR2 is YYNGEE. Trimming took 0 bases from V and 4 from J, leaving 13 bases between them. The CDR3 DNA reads TGTGCCAGCAGCGTAGGCGGGGGATTAGGCTATGGCTACACCTTC. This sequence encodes CASSVGGGLGYGYTF. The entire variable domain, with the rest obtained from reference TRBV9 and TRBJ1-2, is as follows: DSGVTQTPKHLITATGQRVTLRCSPRSGDLSVYWYQQSLDQGLQFLIQYYNGEERAKGNILERFSAQQFPDLHSELNLSSLELGDSALYFCASSVGGGLGYGYTFGSGTRLTVV.

The CDR3 protein is CAWSDRDRGFFEQFF. In nucleotides, the CDR3 is TGTGCCTGGAGCGACCGGGACAGGGGCTTCTTTGAGCAGTTCTTC. The rearrangement joins TRBV30 to TRBJ2-1; 10 nucleotides match TRBD1. The germline CDR1 and CDR2 sequences are GTSNPN and SVGIG (reference sequence). This CDR3 comprises 15 residues. V dropped 3 bases and J dropped 9; count of bases not matched to a gene: 11.

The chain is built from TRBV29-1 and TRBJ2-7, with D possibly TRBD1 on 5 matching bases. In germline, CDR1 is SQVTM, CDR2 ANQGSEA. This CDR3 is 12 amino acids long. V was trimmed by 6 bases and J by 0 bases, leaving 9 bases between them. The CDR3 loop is CSVRTSSYEQYF. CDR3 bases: TGCAGCGTCCGGACAAGCTCCTACGAGCAGTACTTC.

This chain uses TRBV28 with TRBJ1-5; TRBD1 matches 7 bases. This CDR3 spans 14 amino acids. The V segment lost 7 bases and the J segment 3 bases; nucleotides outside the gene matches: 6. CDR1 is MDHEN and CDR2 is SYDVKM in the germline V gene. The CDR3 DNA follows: TGTGCCAGCAACCAGGGGGTTGACAATCAGCCCCAGCATTTT. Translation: CASNQGVDNQPQHF. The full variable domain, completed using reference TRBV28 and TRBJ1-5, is DVKVTQSSRYLVKRTGEKVFLECVQDMDHENMFWYRQDPGLGLRLIYFSYDVKMKEKGDIPEGYSVSREKKERFSLILESASTNQTSMYLCASNQGVDNQPQHFGDGTRLSIL.

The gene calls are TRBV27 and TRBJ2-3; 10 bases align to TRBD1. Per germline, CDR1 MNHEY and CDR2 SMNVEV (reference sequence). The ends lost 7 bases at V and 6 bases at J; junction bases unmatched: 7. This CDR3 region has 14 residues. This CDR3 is CASTSTGGDDTQYF. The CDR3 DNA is TGTGCCAGCACCTCGACAGGGGGCGATGATACGCAGTATTTT.

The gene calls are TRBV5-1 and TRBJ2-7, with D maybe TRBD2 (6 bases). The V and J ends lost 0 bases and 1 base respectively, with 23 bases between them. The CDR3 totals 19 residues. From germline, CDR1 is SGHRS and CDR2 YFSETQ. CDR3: CASSLAWEAGDSSSYEQYF. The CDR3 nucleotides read TGCGCCAGCAGCTTGGCCTGGGAGGCCGGCGACTCATCTTCCTACGAGCAGTACTTC.

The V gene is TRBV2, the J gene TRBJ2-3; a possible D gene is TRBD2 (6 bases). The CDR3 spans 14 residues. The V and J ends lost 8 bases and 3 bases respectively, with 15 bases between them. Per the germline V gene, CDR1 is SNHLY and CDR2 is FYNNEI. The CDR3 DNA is TGTGCCAGCCGCCTGAGGGACTGGACAGATACGCAGTATTTT. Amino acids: CASRLRDWTDTQYF.

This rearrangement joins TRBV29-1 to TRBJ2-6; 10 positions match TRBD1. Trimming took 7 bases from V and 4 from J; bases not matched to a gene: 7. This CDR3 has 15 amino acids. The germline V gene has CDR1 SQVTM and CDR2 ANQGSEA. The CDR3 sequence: CSASDRGAGANVLTF. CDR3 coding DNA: TGCAGCGCTTCGGACAGGGGGGCCGGGGCCAACGTCCTGACTTTC.

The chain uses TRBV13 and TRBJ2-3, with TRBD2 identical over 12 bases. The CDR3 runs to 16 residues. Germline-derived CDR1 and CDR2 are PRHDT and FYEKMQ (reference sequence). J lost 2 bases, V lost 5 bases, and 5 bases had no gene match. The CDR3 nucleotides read TGTGCCAGCAGCCCGAGACTAGCGGGGGCCACAGATACGCAGTATTTT. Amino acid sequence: CASSPRLAGATDTQYF.

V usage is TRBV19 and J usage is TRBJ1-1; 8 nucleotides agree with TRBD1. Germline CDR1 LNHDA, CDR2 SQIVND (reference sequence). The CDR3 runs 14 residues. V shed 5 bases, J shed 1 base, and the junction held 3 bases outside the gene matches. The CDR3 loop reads CASSPGQGNTEAFF. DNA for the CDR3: TGTGCCAGTAGTCCCGGACAGGGGAACACTGAAGCTTTCTTT.

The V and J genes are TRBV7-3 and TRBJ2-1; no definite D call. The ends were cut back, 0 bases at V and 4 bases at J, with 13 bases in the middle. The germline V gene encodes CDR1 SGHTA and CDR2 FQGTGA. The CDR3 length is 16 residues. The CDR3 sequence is CASSLTSVRGYNEQFF. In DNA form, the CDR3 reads TGTGCCAGCAGCTTAACGTCGGTCAGAGGTTACAATGAGCAGTTCTTC. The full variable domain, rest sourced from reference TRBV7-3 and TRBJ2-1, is GAGVSQTPSNKVTEKGKYVELRCDPISGHTALYWYRQSLGQGPEFLIYFQGTGAADDSGLPNDRFFAVRPEGSVSTLKIQRTERGDSAVYLCASSLTSVRGYNEQFFGPGTRLTVL.

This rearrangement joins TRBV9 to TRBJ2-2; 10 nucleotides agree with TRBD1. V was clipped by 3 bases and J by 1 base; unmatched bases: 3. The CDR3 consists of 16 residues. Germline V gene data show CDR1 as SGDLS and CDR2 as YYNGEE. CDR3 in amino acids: CASSDRDRGNTGELFF. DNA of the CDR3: TGTGCCAGCAGCGACCGGGACAGGGGGAACACCGGGGAGCTGTTTTTT.

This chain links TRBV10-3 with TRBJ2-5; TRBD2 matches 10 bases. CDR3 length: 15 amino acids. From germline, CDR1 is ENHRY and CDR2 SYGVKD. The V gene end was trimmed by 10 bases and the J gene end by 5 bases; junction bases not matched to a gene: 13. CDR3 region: CATTASGGPGETQYF. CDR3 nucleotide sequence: TGTGCCACCACGGCTAGCGGGGGCCCGGGGGAGACCCAGTACTTC.

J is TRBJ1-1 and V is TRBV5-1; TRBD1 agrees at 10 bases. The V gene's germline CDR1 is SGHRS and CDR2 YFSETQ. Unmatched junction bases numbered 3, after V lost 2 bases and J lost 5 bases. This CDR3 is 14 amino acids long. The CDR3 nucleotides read TGCGCCAGCAGCTTCGGACAGGGGGATACTGAAGCTTTCTTT. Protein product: CASSFGQGDTEAFF. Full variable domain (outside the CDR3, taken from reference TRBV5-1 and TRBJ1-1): KAGVTQTPRYLIKTRGQQVTLSCSPISGHRSVSWYQQTPGQGLQFLFEYFSETQRNKGNFPGRFSGRQFSNSRSEMNVSTLELGDSALYLCASSFGQGDTEAFFGQGTRLTVV.

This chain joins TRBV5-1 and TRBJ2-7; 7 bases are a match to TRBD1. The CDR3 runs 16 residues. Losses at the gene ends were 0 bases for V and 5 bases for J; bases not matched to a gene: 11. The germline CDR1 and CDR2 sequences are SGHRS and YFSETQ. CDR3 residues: CASSLGFQGVGDEQYF. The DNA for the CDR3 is TGCGCCAGCAGCTTGGGGTTTCAGGGGGTCGGTGACGAGCAGTACTTC.

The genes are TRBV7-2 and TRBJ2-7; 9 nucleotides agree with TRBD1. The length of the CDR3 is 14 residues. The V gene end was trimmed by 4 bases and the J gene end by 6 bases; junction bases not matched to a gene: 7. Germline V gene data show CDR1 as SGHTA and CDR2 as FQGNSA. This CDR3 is CASSSGTGSGEQYF. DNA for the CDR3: TGTGCCAGCAGCTCCGGGACAGGGTCAGGCGAGCAGTACTTC.

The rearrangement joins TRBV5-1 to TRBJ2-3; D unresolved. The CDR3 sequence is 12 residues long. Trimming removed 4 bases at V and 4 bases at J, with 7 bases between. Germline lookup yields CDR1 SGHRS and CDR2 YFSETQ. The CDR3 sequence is CASSPRADTQYF. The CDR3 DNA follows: TGCGCCAGCAGCCCCCGGGCAGATACGCAGTATTTT.

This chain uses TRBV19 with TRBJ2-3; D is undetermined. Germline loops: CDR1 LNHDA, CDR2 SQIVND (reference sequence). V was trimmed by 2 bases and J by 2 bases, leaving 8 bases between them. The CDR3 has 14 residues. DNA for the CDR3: TGTGCCAGTAGTATAAGAGTACCCACAGATACGCAGTATTTT. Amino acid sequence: CASSIRVPTDTQYF.